The next 20 T cell receptor beta chains were all read from a single sample in a study of cytomegalovirus exposure and HLA in healthy donors. Data came from immunoSEQ multiplex PCR; TCRdb stores just in-frame clones and leaves some out. The sample consists of roughly 57,000 clones, about 92% of them appearing once. Sequencing used PBMCs. The source of these receptors is a woman aged 18-29 years in good health and CMV-seropositive.

V is TRBV5-4 and J is TRBJ2-1; 11 bases map to TRBD2. Germline V CDR1 and CDR2: SGHNT, YYREEE (reference sequence). The CDR3 runs to 17 residues. The V gene end was trimmed by 7 bases and the J gene end by 4 bases; junction bases not matched to a gene: 13. The CDR3 sequence is CASEPEGLAGGYNEQFF. The CDR3, as DNA: TGTGCCAGCGAACCGGAGGGGCTAGCGGGGGGTTACAATGAGCAGTTCTTC.

In DNA, the CDR3 is TGTGCCAGCAGTGGGACTAGCGGGGGGGCGAACACCGGGGAGCTGTTTTTT. It yields the protein CASSGTSGGANTGELFF. The chain links TRBV2 to TRBJ2-2; TRBD2 matches at 15 bases. Germline V gene sequence: CDR1 SNHLY, CDR2 FYNNEI. This CDR3 has 17 residues. With V trimmed by 4 bases and J by 0 bases, 0 bases remained unmatched.

Written as DNA, the CDR3 is TGCGCCAGCAGCCAAGCTCAGCGGGGAATCACAGATACGCAGTATTTT. Residues: CASSQAQRGITDTQYF. The rearrangement links TRBV4-3 to TRBJ2-3; 7 bases are a match to TRBD2. Germline V gives CDR1 LGHNA, CDR2 YSLEER. The ends lost 1 base at V and 2 bases at J; junction bases unmatched: 6. There are 16 residues in the CDR3.

The CDR3 DNA reads TGTGCCAGCTCACCCCGGGACAGGGTGCCCTACGAGCAGTACTTC. This sequence encodes CASSPRDRVPYEQYF. The chain carries TRBV18 and TRBJ2-7; TRBD1 aligns across 9 bases. The CDR3 sequence is 15 residues long. V was clipped by 3 bases and J by 2 bases; unmatched bases: 5. Germline CDR1 reads KGHSH; CDR2 reads LQKENI.

The J gene is TRBJ1-5, the V gene TRBV7-2; D is possibly TRBD1 (6 bases). V lost 5 bases and J lost 6, with 11 bases in between. The CDR3 contains 13 residues. Germline V gene lookup returns CDR1 SGHTA and CDR2 FQGNSA. The CDR3: CASSVETGQPQHF. The CDR3 DNA sequence: TGTGCCAGCAGCGTAGAGACAGGTCAGCCCCAGCATTTT.

V gene TRBV2 combines with J gene TRBJ2-7, with D possibly matching TRBD2 (7 bases). The V end lost 7 bases, the J end lost 3 bases, and 10 bases lay between the germline ends. The length of the CDR3 is 12 residues. Germline CDR1 SNHLY, CDR2 FYNNEI. CDR3 nucleotides: TGTGCCAGCAAGGGGGGGGTCTACGAGCAGTACTTC. Its protein product is CASKGGVYEQYF.

The chain joins TRBV29-1 to TRBJ1-2; 10 positions match TRBD1. V shed 7 bases, J shed 5 bases, and the junction held 7 bases outside the gene matches. The CDR3 loop spans 13 amino acids. Per germline, CDR1 SQVTM and CDR2 ANQGSEA. CDR3 region: CSGRTGGTYGYTF. The CDR3 DNA sequence: TGCAGCGGACGGACAGGGGGGACTTATGGCTACACCTTC.

The gene calls are TRBV7-6 and TRBJ1-3; D remains ambiguous. CDR1 is SGHVS, CDR2 FNYEAQ, per germline. Trimming shortened V by 2 bases and J by 7 bases, and 12 bases separated the two germline ends. The CDR3 runs 14 residues. The CDR3 loop reads CASSLSEGGNTIYF. Here the CDR3 DNA reads TGTGCCAGCAGCTTAAGTGAGGGCGGGAACACCATATATTTT.

This chain joins TRBV7-2 and TRBJ2-3; 10 positions agree with TRBD2. V was clipped by 1 base and J by 1 base; unmatched bases: 2. The CDR3 totals 16 residues. Germline V CDR1 and CDR2: SGHTA, FQGNSA. The CDR3 spells CASSLDLAGGTDTQYF. The CDR3 DNA reads TGTGCCAGCAGCTTAGATCTAGCGGGGGGCACAGATACGCAGTATTTT. The entire variable domain, with the rest obtained from reference TRBV7-2 and TRBJ2-3, is as follows: GAGVSQSPSNKVTEKGKDVELRCDPISGHTALYWYRQSLGQGLEFLIYFQGNSAPDKSGLPSDRFSAERTGGSVSTLTIQRTQQEDSAVYLCASSLDLAGGTDTQYFGPGTRLTVL.

The rearrangement links TRBV6-6 to TRBJ2-7; D is possibly TRBD2 (5 bases). The V end was cut by 8 bases, the J end by 0 bases, with 5 bases between. Germline V gene data show CDR1 as MNHNY and CDR2 as SVGAGI (reference sequence). This CDR3 is 11 amino acids long. The CDR3 loop reads CASGSSYEQYF. The DNA of the CDR3 is TGTGCCAGCGGGAGCTCCTACGAGCAGTACTTC.

The chain joins TRBV29-1 to TRBJ2-2; D possibly corresponds to TRBD2 (5 bases). The CDR3 contains 13 residues. Trimming took 3 bases from V and 4 from J, leaving 9 bases between them. Germline V lookup: CDR1 SQVTM, CDR2 ANQGSEA. CDR3 sequence: CSVDRGRTGELFF. The CDR3 DNA follows: TGCAGCGTTGACCGGGGTCGCACCGGGGAGCTGTTTTTT.

V and J are TRBV5-1 and TRBJ2-2; perhaps TRBD2 as D (5 bases). The CDR3 spans 13 residues. Looked up from germline, CDR1 is SGHRS and CDR2 is YFSETQ. V was cut by 1 base and J by 6 bases, with 7 bases left in between. The CDR3 DNA reads TGCGCCAGCAGCTTGAGCGGAGCCGGGGAGCTGTTTTTT. It is translated as CASSLSGAGELFF.

This clone appeared a single time. The chain joins TRBV5-1 to TRBJ2-3, with 10 bases matching TRBD2. V was clipped by 3 bases and J by 1 base; unmatched bases: 5. The CDR3 consists of 16 residues. The V gene's germline CDR1 is SGHRS and CDR2 YFSETQ. CDR3 in amino acids: CASSSPLAGGTDTQYF. The CDR3 region has the DNA TGCGCCAGCAGCTCCCCCCTAGCGGGGGGCACAGATACGCAGTATTTT.

The V call is TRBV7-9, the J call TRBJ2-1, with 10 bases aligning to TRBD2. V was clipped by 2 bases and J by 6 bases; unmatched bases: 7. This CDR3 has 16 residues. Germline CDR1 and CDR2: SEHNR and FQNEAQ (reference sequence). CDR3 in DNA: TGTGCCAGCAGCTTAAAACTAGCGGGGAGGGGCAATGAGCAGTTCTTC. Encoded protein: CASSLKLAGRGNEQFF.

In DNA, the CDR3 is TGTGCCAGCAGTTTGAGGGCAGGGAGGACCTACGAGCAGTACTTC. Amino acid sequence: CASSLRAGRTYEQYF. V and J are TRBV27 and TRBJ2-7; D might be TRBD2 (6 bases). The CDR3 is made up of 15 amino acids. CDR1 is MNHEY, CDR2 SMNVEV, per germline (reference sequence). V was trimmed by 3 bases and J by 2 bases, leaving 14 bases between them.

This sequence joins TRBV27 and TRBJ2-1; TRBD2 might be the D (6 bases). The germline V gene encodes CDR1 MNHEY and CDR2 SMNVEV (reference sequence). V was cut by 7 bases and J by 7 bases, with 17 bases left in between. The CDR3 runs to 14 residues. The CDR3 nucleotides are TGTGCCAGCACCCTAAACGGGGGAGTGAATGAGCAGTTCTTC. Amino acid sequence: CASTLNGGVNEQFF.

The rearrangement joins TRBV11-1 to TRBJ1-1; TRBD1 is a possible D gene (5 bases). Trimming pared 2 bases from V and 1 base from J, leaving 17 bases between. The CDR3 is made up of 17 amino acids. CDR1 SGHAT and CDR2 FQDESV come from the germline V gene (reference sequence). CDR3 region: CASSLLVGPSGNTEAFF. CDR3 bases: TGTGCCAGCAGCTTATTAGTGGGGCCGTCAGGGAACACTGAAGCTTTCTTT.

The chain uses TRBV27 and TRBJ2-7; TRBD2 might be the D (5 bases). Germline V gene lookup returns CDR1 MNHEY and CDR2 SMNVEV (reference sequence). The CDR3 is made up of 14 amino acids. With 5 bases removed from V and 6 bases from J, the gap between germline ends came to 17 bases. The CDR3 reads CASSGGSGDGEQYF. CDR3 DNA: TGTGCCAGCAGTGGAGGATCCGGGGATGGCGAGCAGTACTTC.

V and J are TRBV4-1 and TRBJ2-7, with D possibly TRBD1 on 5 matching bases. Germline V gene data show CDR1 as MGHRA and CDR2 as YSYEKL. The V and J ends lost 3 bases and 0 bases respectively, with 12 bases between them. CDR3 length equals 15 residues. Here the CDR3 reads CASSHHRYNSYEQYF. CDR3 DNA: TGCGCCAGCAGCCACCACAGGTACAACTCCTACGAGCAGTACTTC.

This clone appeared once. J is TRBJ1-2 and V is TRBV5-1; 9 bases are a match to TRBD1. CDR3 size: 15 residues. Germline V gene lookup returns CDR1 SGHRS and CDR2 YFSETQ. V lost 2 bases to trimming and J lost 7 bases; unmatched junction nucleotides: 9. CDR3 sequence reads: CASSLGQGSLFGYTF. The CDR3 DNA reads as TGCGCCAGCAGCTTAGGACAGGGGAGCCTATTTGGCTACACCTTC.